A selection of T cell receptor beta chains follows, all from one sample in a study of identical twins. From the 5' RACE reads, TCRdb called clonotypes with MiXCR, one entry per CDR3 protein. The sample yields 570,000 or so distinct CDR3 sequences, 9.6% seen once. The same data also went into a second study, on yellow fever vaccine responses in identical twins.

Sequencing was performed on PBMCs. These receptor sequences come from a woman between 18 and 29 years old in good health. CDR3s include the opening cysteine and the closing phenylalanine or tryptophan. D genes are given only for firm matches. For some rows the clone size is stated as once, few or many, or as a class when expanded; others skip it.

TRBJ2-1	TRBD1	TRBV6-2/TRBV6-3	few	TGTGCCAGCACCGAACCGGGACAGGGCCATGAGCAGTTCTTC	CASTEPGQGHEQFF
TRBJ1-2	-	TRBV6-2/TRBV6-3	many	TGTGCCAGCAGTTACTCGACGGACACTTTCTATGGCTACACCTTC	CASSYSTDTFYGYTF
TRBJ2-3	TRBD2	TRBV6-1	-	TGTGCCAGCAGTACGCGGACTAGCGGGAGGGTGTTAGATACGCAGTATTTT	CASSTRTSGRVLDTQYF
TRBJ2-1	-	TRBV14	many	TGTGCCAGCAGCCAGACCTCCTACAATGAGCAGTTCTTC	CASSQTSYNEQFF
TRBJ2-1	-	TRBV24-1	-	TGTGCCACCAGTGATTCGTCGACCGCCCCTATCAATGAGCAGTTCTTC	CATSDSSTAPINEQFF
TRBJ2-7	-	TRBV27	once	TGTGCCAGCAGTTTAGGGGACCGATCCCGCGACGAGCAGTACTTC	CASSLGDRSRDEQYF
TRBJ2-1	TRBD2	TRBV11-2	-	TGTGCCAGCAGCTTAGGGGGACTAGCGGGAGGGAGAGGCTACAATGAGCAGTTCTTC	CASSLGGLAGGRGYNEQFF
TRBJ2-2	TRBD2	TRBV29-1	few	TGCAGCGCCCTCACGACGGGAGGGGTAACCGGGGAGCTGTTTTTT	CSALTTGGVTGELFF
TRBJ2-2	-	TRBV24-1	many	TGTGCCACCAGTGAGTCGAGCACCGGGGAGCTGTTTTTT	CATSESSTGELFF
TRBJ2-3	TRBD2	TRBV29-1	many	TGCAGCGTTGAGGGTGGCAGCGGGAGGATCACAGATACGCAGTATTTT	CSVEGGSGRITDTQYF
TRBJ2-7	TRBD1	TRBV5-5	few	TGTGCCAGCAGCTTGGCCCAGGCAGGGGGCTACGAGCAGTACTTC	CASSLAQAGGYEQYF
TRBJ2-3	-	TRBV5-1	many	TGCGCCAGCAGCTTGGGTGGATCCCAGGCCACAGATACGCAGTATTTT	CASSLGGSQATDTQYF
TRBJ2-6	TRBD1	TRBV4-3	-	TGCGCCAGCAGCCAAGATCGGGTAGGGGGCCTTGGGGCCAACGTCCTGACTTTC	CASSQDRVGGLGANVLTF
TRBJ2-2	-	TRBV11-2	many	TGTGCCAGCAGCCTCCGGAGGCTCCGGCTTATGAACACCGGGGAGCTGTTTTTT	CASSLRRLRLMNTGELFF
TRBJ2-7	-	TRBV3-1	-	TGTGCCAGCAGCAAGGGGTCCGAGCAGTACTTC	CASSKGSEQYF
TRBJ2-7	TRBD2	TRBV3-1	few	TGTGCCAGCAGCCAAGATTATCCTAGCGGGATCATTAACGAGCAGTACTTC	CASSQDYPSGIINEQYF
TRBJ2-1	TRBD2	TRBV20-1	-	TGCAGTGCGGGGACTAGCGGGTACAATGAGCAGTTCTTC	CSAGTSGYNEQFF
TRBJ2-1	-	TRBV29-1	many	TGCAGCGTTGTGCTAGCCGAGAATGAGCAGTTCTTC	CSVVLAENEQFF
TRBJ2-7	-	TRBV7-9	-	TGTGCCAGCAGCTTGGACGGCGGGGACGGCTACGAGCAGTACTTC	CASSLDGGDGYEQYF
TRBJ2-5	-	TRBV7-2	many	TGTGCCAGCAGCTTGCGGGGGCAGGGGCAAGAGACCCAGTACTTC	CASSLRGQGQETQYF
TRBJ2-5	TRBD1	TRBV5-1	few	TGCGCCAGCAGCTACAGGACAGGAGAGACCCAGTACTTC	CASSYRTGETQYF
TRBJ1-1	-	TRBV20-1	many	TGCTTGGGGGCGCCGGGTTTGAACACTGAAGCTTTCTTT	CLGAPGLNTEAFF
TRBJ2-3	-	TRBV6-5	-	TGTGCCAGCAGTTACGATGGACAATGGGCAGATACGCAGTATTTT	CASSYDGQWADTQYF
TRBJ2-4	-	TRBV5-4	few	TGTGCCAGCAGCCCCCCCCGCCAAAACATTCAGTACTTC	CASSPPRQNIQYF
TRBJ1-1	TRBD1	TRBV29-1	-	TGCAGCGCAGGACAGGGAGTAAACACTGAAGCTTTCTTT	CSAGQGVNTEAFF
TRBJ2-5	TRBD2	TRBV5-1	few	TGCGCCAGCAGCTCCCTAGCGGGGGGAGAAGAGACCCAGTACTTC	CASSSLAGGEETQYF
TRBJ1-2	-	TRBV12-3/TRBV12-4	few	TGTGCCAGCACCATGGCGGCACCTACTGGCTACACCTTC	CASTMAAPTGYTF
TRBJ1-5	TRBD1	TRBV24-1	many	TGTGCCACCAGTGGGGCACAGGGGAGCAATCAGCCCCAGCATTTT	CATSGAQGSNQPQHF
TRBJ2-7	-	TRBV5-3	-	TGTGCCAGGGGCCCATGGTTCGGGTCCTACGAGCAGTACTTC	CARGPWFGSYEQYF